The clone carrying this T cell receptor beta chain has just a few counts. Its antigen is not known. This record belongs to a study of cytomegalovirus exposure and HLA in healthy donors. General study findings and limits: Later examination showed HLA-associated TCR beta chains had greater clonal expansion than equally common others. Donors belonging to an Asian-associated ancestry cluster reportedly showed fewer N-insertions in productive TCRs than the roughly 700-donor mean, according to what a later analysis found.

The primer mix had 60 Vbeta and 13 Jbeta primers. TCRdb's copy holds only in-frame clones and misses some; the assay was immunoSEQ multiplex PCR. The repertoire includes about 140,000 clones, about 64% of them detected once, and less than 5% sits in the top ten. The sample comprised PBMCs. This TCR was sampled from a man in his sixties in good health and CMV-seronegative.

CDR3 nucleotides: TGCGCCAGCAGCTCACCCCCGGGTCGAGGGACCTACGAGCAGTACTTC. Translated, it gives CASSSPPGRGTYEQYF. This chain connects TRBV5-1 to TRBJ2-7; D possibly corresponds to TRBD2 (5 bases). The CDR3 runs 16 residues. Trimming removed 3 bases from V and 2 bases from J, with 18 bases in between. The germline V gene has CDR1 SGHRS and CDR2 YFSETQ.